Each of the 28 T cell receptor beta chains below was sequenced from the same sample in a study of cytomegalovirus exposure and HLA in healthy donors (dated by TCRdb to between 2016 and 2019). The library was obtained by the immunoSEQ multiplex PCR assay. The multiplex PCR relied on a mix of 60 forward primers for TCR Vbeta segments and 13 reverse primers for TCR Jbeta segments. TCRdb retrieved this table from immuneACCESS and kept in-frame rearrangements only. Not all clones are present; in checked studies, unresolved V genes account for under half, and no reason is known for the remainder. The sample table holds approximately 110,000 clones. The ten largest make up about 3.5% of the sample. Material: PBMCs. Every receptor here comes from a man between 18 and 29 years old in good health and CMV-seronegative.

The chain has TRBV5-1 and TRBJ1-5, with 8 bases identical to TRBD1. The germline CDR1 and CDR2 sequences are SGHRS and YFSETQ. This CDR3 has 16 residues. V dropped 5 bases and J dropped 6; count of bases not matched to a gene: 13. The CDR3 sequence: CASRPGTGTSAQPQHF. DNA of the CDR3: TGCGCCAGCAGACCCGGGACAGGAACTTCCGCTCAGCCCCAGCATTTT.

The V gene is TRBV27, the J gene TRBJ2-1; 11 bases are shared with TRBD1. The germline CDR1 and CDR2 sequences are MNHEY and SMNVEV (reference sequence). This CDR3 comprises 15 residues. V lost 4 bases and J lost 2; bases outside the gene matches: 1. The chain's CDR3 is CASSWDRGTYNEQFF. As DNA, the CDR3 is TGTGCCAGCAGTTGGGACAGGGGGACCTACAATGAGCAGTTCTTC.

J is TRBJ2-3 and V is TRBV2, with 9 nucleotides matching TRBD1. Trimming took 5 bases from V and 5 from J; bases not matched to a gene: 14. Germline CDR1 and CDR2: SNHLY and FYNNEI. This CDR3 is 17 amino acids long. CDR3 region: CASSFITGGLQKDTQYF. The CDR3 nucleotides are TGTGCCAGCAGTTTTATTACAGGGGGCTTGCAAAAAGATACGCAGTATTTT.

V gene TRBV14 combines with J gene TRBJ1-5; D gene uncertain. In germline, CDR1 is SGHDN, CDR2 FVKESK. Between the trimmed V and J ends, which lost 4 bases and 3 bases, there was a span of 7 bases. The CDR3 has 13 amino acids. The CDR3 nucleotides are TGTGCCAGCAGCCCGCGGTTCAATCAGCCCCAGCATTTT. This gives the protein CASSPRFNQPQHF.

This chain joins TRBV5-1 and TRBJ1-5; 9 bases are a match to TRBD1. The CDR3 is 16 amino acids. Germline assignment: CDR1 SGHRS and CDR2 YFSETQ. With V trimmed by 4 bases and J by 7 bases, 12 bases remained unmatched. The CDR3 is CASSLEPGQGQQPQHF. The CDR3 DNA reads as TGCGCCAGCAGCCTTGAACCGGGACAGGGACAACAGCCCCAGCATTTT.

The chain's CDR3 is CASSEGVGSGVSYNEQFF. The CDR3 DNA is TGTGCCAGCAGTGAAGGGGTTGGTAGCGGTGTATCCTACAATGAGCAGTTCTTC. The chain is built from TRBV2 and TRBJ2-1; tentative D call: TRBD2 (6 bases). V was pared by 1 base and J by 1 base, with 17 bases between. CDR3 size: 18 residues. Germline CDR1 and CDR2: SNHLY and FYNNEI. The full variable domain, with the rest looked up from reference TRBV2 and TRBJ2-1, is EPEVTQTPSHQVTQMGQEVILRCVPISNHLYFYWYRQILGQKVEFLVSFYNNEISEKSEIFDDQFSVERPDGSNFTLKIRSTKLEDSAMYFCASSEGVGSGVSYNEQFFGPGTRLTVL.

The V and J genes are TRBV7-2 and TRBJ2-1; 8 bases fit TRBD2. CDR1 is SGHTA, CDR2 FQGNSA, per germline. The trim removed 1 base at V and 10 bases at J, leaving 6 bases unmatched. This CDR3 has 14 amino acids. CDR3 amino acids: CASSLDGGAGEQFF. The CDR3 nucleotides read TGTGCCAGCAGCTTAGACGGGGGGGCCGGGGAGCAGTTCTTC.

The rearrangement joins TRBV29-1 to TRBJ1-2; the D gene is possibly TRBD1 (6 bases). CDR1 SQVTM and CDR2 ANQGSEA come from the germline V gene. The CDR3 sequence is 12 residues long. Trimming removed 4 bases from V and 5 bases from J, with 11 bases in between. CDR3 DNA: TGCAGCGTTGGCCAAACAGGGTATGGCTACACCTTC. Translation gives CSVGQTGYGYTF.

The genes are TRBV30 and TRBJ1-6; 11 nucleotides align to TRBD1. Per germline, CDR1 GTSNPN and CDR2 SVGIG (reference sequence). After removal of 5 bases from V and 9 bases from J, the junction contained 3 bases not matched to a gene. The CDR3 loop spans 13 amino acids. The chain's CDR3 is CAWGGQGGSPLHF. CDR3 coding DNA: TGTGCCTGGGGGGGACAGGGGGGTTCACCCCTCCACTTT.

V gene TRBV4-1 combines with J gene TRBJ1-6; possibly TRBD1 for D (5 bases). CDR1 MGHRA and CDR2 YSYEKL come from the germline V gene. CDR3 length: 19 amino acids. Trimming stripped 1 base from V and 9 bases from J, with 25 bases between. Written as DNA, the CDR3 is TGCGCCAGCAGCCAAGTACGTATTTTCTCGACAGAGAGCATTTCACCCCTCCACTTT. Translation gives CASSQVRIFSTESISPLHF.

This chain joins TRBV11-3 and TRBJ1-1; D is unresolved. The CDR3 loop spans 13 amino acids. Germline CDR1 reads SGHNT; CDR2 reads YENEEA. With 5 bases removed from V and 1 base from J, the gap between germline ends came to 8 bases. CDR3 sequence (DNA): TGTGCCAGCAGCCCACGGAGGAACACTGAAGCTTTCTTT. It is translated as CASSPRRNTEAFF. Together with reference TRBV11-3 and TRBJ1-1, the CDR3 gives the full variable domain: EAGVVQSPRYKIIEKKQPVAFWCNPISGHNTLYWYLQNLGQGPELLIRYENEEAVDDSQLPKDRFSAERLKGVDSTLKIQPAELGDSAVYLCASSPRRNTEAFFGQGTRLTVV.

The chain carries TRBV9 and TRBJ2-7, with 11 bases that match TRBD2. CDR3 length: 14 residues. V lost 4 bases to trimming and J lost 6 bases; unmatched junction nucleotides: 6. Germline V gives CDR1 SGDLS, CDR2 YYNGEE. The CDR3 DNA is TGTGCCAGCAGCAATACTAGCGGGAGTCGCGAGCAGTACTTC. This encodes CASSNTSGSREQYF.

V is TRBV19 and J is TRBJ1-5; no clear D gene. CDR1 and CDR2 (germline): LNHDA, SQIVND (reference sequence). V lost 6 bases to trimming and J lost 5 bases, with 8 bases between them. This CDR3 has 12 amino acids. Written as DNA, the CDR3 is TGTGCCAGTAGCAAGTTAGATCAGCCCCAGCATTTT. Its protein product is CASSKLDQPQHF.

The chain couples TRBV9 to TRBJ2-3, with TRBD2 matching over 9 bases. CDR1 is SGDLS and CDR2 is YYNGEE in the germline V gene. Trimming took 2 bases from V and 0 from J; bases not matched to a gene: 4. The CDR3 totals 16 residues. The CDR3 loop is CASSVGLATSTDTQYF. The DNA for the CDR3 is TGTGCCAGCAGCGTTGGACTAGCGACGAGCACAGATACGCAGTATTTT.

V usage is TRBV5-4 and J usage is TRBJ1-3; D remains ambiguous. Trimming pared 4 bases from V and 2 bases from J, leaving 19 bases between. Germline CDR1 is SGHNT and CDR2 is YYREEE (reference sequence). This CDR3 region has 17 residues. The CDR3 is CASSRGGSQAAGNTIYF. CDR3 nucleotide sequence: TGTGCCAGCAGCCGGGGTGGGTCCCAAGCGGCTGGAAACACCATATATTTT. The whole variable domain, remainder taken from reference TRBV5-4 and TRBJ1-3, is ETGVTQSPTHLIKTRGQQVTLRCSSQSGHNTVSWYQQALGQGPQFIFQYYREEENGRGNFPPRFSGLQFPNYSSELNVNALELDDSALYLCASSRGGSQAAGNTIYFGEGSWLTVV.

The chain joins TRBV7-9 to TRBJ2-7, with D hard to call. V lost 0 bases and J lost 6, with 3 bases in between. Germline-derived CDR1 and CDR2 are SEHNR and FQNEAQ (reference sequence). This CDR3 spans 11 amino acids. The CDR3 region has the DNA TGTGCCAGCAGCTTAGCGCGCGAGCAGTACTTC. The encoded protein is CASSLAREQYF.

V and J are TRBV19 and TRBJ2-1; possible D gene TRBD2, 6 bases. Per germline, CDR1 LNHDA and CDR2 SQIVND (reference sequence). The CDR3 has 13 residues. V lost 5 bases and J 5 bases, leaving 10 bases between the germline ends. CDR3 sequence: CASSPGLHNEQFF. CDR3 bases: TGTGCCAGTAGTCCGGGACTGCACAATGAGCAGTTCTTC.

V gene TRBV9 combines with J gene TRBJ1-2; D is possibly TRBD1 (5 bases). Trimming cost V 2 bases and J 1 base, with 9 bases left between them. The germline CDR1 and CDR2 sequences are SGDLS and YYNGEE. The CDR3 totals 14 residues. CDR3 residues: CASSVGADNYGYTF. CDR3 sequence (DNA): TGTGCCAGCAGCGTTGGGGCAGATAACTATGGCTACACCTTC.

The gene calls are TRBV7-2 and TRBJ1-5, with a possible D match to TRBD1 (5 bases). This CDR3 has 14 residues. Germline values: CDR1 SGHTA, CDR2 FQGNSA. Trimming took 5 bases from V and 0 from J, leaving 8 bases between them. The CDR3, as DNA: TGTGCCAGCAGCGCGACAGCTAGCAATCAGCCCCAGCATTTT. Translated, it gives CASSATASNQPQHF.

The rearrangement links TRBV6-6 to TRBJ2-1; tentative D call: TRBD2 (5 bases). V was cut by 5 bases and J by 5 bases, with 10 bases left in between. This CDR3 is 13 amino acids long. The V gene's germline CDR1 is MNHNY and CDR2 SVGAGI (reference sequence). The CDR3 loop reads CASSRTYDNEQFF. The CDR3 nucleotides are TGTGCCAGCAGTAGGACTTACGACAATGAGCAGTTCTTC.

This chain uses TRBV2 with TRBJ1-2, with D uncertain. The germline gives CDR1 SNHLY, CDR2 FYNNEI. The CDR3 covers 11 residues. The germline V and J ends were trimmed by 10 bases and 7 bases, with 13 bases remaining between them. The DNA for the CDR3 is TGTGCCACCCTCTTTCGAGGTGGCTACACCTTC. It yields the protein CATLFRGGYTF.

J is TRBJ2-1 and V is TRBV10-1, with TRBD1 identical over 12 bases. The CDR3 spans 17 residues. V gave up 6 bases and J gave up 7 bases; unmatched junction bases: 13. Germline assignment: CDR1 WNHNN and CDR2 SYGVQD (reference sequence). CDR3 nucleotides: TGCGCCAGCAGCGGGGCCCCGGGACAGGGGGCGCGGAATGAGCAGTTCTTC. Translating gives CASSGAPGQGARNEQFF.

V and J are TRBV5-6 and TRBJ2-2; D is uncertain. Deletions cut 0 bases from V and 4 bases from J, with 7 bases between. There are 14 residues in the CDR3. Germline CDR1 SGHDT, CDR2 YYEEEE. This CDR3 is CASSLEGGTGELFF. CDR3 bases: TGTGCCAGCAGCTTGGAAGGCGGCACCGGGGAGCTGTTTTTT.

The chain couples TRBV5-1 to TRBJ2-2, with TRBD2 as a possible D gene (6 bases). The CDR3 runs to 15 residues. Trimming took off 0 bases at V and 5 bases at J, with 11 bases between the two ends. CDR1 is SGHRS, CDR2 YFSETQ, per germline. The chain's CDR3 is CASSLEFGGTGELFF. For the CDR3, the DNA is TGCGCCAGCAGCTTGGAGTTTGGGGGGACCGGGGAGCTGTTTTTT.

The V call is TRBV6-5, the J call TRBJ1-2, with TRBD1 as a possible D gene (6 bases). Germline V CDR1 and CDR2: MNHEY, SVGAGI. This CDR3 has 15 amino acids. Trimming removed 4 bases at V and 5 bases at J, with 17 bases between. CDR3 protein: CASSSPPGGVYGYTF. The CDR3 DNA reads as TGTGCCAGCAGTTCCCCCCCGGGGGGCGTGTATGGCTACACCTTC.

V and J are TRBV7-3 and TRBJ2-1, with D possibly TRBD1 on 6 matching bases. Trimming removed 4 bases at V and 2 bases at J, with 12 bases between. The CDR3 is made up of 15 amino acids. Looked up from germline, CDR1 is SGHTA and CDR2 is FQGTGA. The CDR3 loop reads CASSSADRPYNEQFF. The CDR3 nucleotides are TGTGCCAGCAGCTCAGCGGACAGACCCTACAATGAGCAGTTCTTC.

The V and J genes are TRBV2 and TRBJ2-5; no firm D call. The end of the DNA aligns better with TRBJ2-7, so the J call may be wrong. In germline, CDR1 is SNHLY, CDR2 FYNNEI. The CDR3 contains 12 residues. The CDR3: CASSEGAYEQYF. CDR3 nucleotides: TGTGCCAGCAGTGAAGGGGCCTACGAGCAGTACTTC.

J is TRBJ1-1 and V is TRBV6-1; D is uncertain. V dropped 4 bases and J dropped 3 bases, with 9 bases sitting between them. Germline CDR1 is MNHNS and CDR2 is SASEGT. The CDR3 runs 13 residues. As DNA, the CDR3 is TGTGCCAGCAGTGGACTTTCGTACACTGAAGCTTTCTTT. It encodes CASSGLSYTEAFF.